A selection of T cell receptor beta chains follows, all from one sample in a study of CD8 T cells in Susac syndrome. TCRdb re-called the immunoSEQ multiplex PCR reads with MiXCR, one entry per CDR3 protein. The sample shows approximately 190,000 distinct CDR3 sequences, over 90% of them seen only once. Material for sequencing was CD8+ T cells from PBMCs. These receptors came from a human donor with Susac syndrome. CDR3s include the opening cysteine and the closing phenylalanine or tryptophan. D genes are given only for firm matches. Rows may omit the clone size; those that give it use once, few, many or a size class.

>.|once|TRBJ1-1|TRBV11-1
TGTGCCAGCAGCTCTAGGGACCTTAACACTGAAGCTTTCTTT
CASSSRDLNTEAFF
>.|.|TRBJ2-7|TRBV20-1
TGCAGTGCTAGACCGACGGGGGAGAACGAGCAGTACTTC
CSARPTGENEQYF
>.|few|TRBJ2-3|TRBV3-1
TGTGCCAGCAGCCAGACAGATACGCAGTATTTT
CASSQTDTQYF
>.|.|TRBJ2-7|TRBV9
TGTGCCAGCAGCGGGGGGGGGCGAAGCTCCTACGAGCAGTACTTC
CASSGGGRSSYEQYF
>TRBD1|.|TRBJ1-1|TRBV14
TGTGCCAGCAGCCCCTACCACAGGGGGAACACTGAAGCTTTCTTT
CASSPYHRGNTEAFF
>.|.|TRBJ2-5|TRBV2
TGTGCCAGCAGGCCCGATACAGGGTCGGAGACCCAGTACTTC
CASRPDTGSETQYF
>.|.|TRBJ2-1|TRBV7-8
TGTGCCAGCAGCTTCTTTTGGGGAAATAACAACAATGAGCAGTTCTTC
CASSFFWGNNNNEQFF
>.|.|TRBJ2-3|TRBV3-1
TGTGCCAGCAGCCAAGGGTCTCGGGGAGAGGGTCGCACAGATACGCAGTATTTT
CASSQGSRGEGRTDTQYF
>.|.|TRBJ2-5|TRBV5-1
TGCGCCAGCAGCTTGGACCAGGACAGACAAGAGACCCAGTACTTC
CASSLDQDRQETQYF
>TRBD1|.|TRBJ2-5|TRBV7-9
TGTGCCAGCAGCTTGGGGACAGTACAAGAGACCCAGTACTTC
CASSLGTVQETQYF
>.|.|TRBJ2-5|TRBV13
TGTGCCAGCAGCCTACGAGGCTGGATCCAAGAGACCCAGTACTTC
CASSLRGWIQETQYF
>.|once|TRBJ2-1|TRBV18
TGTGCCAGCTCACCCAAAGACGGGACAAACAAAATGAAGTTCTTC
CASSPKDGTNKMKFF
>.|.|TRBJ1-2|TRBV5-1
TGCGCCAGCAGCTTTACTACAGACAACTATGGCTACACCTTC
CASSFTTDNYGYTF
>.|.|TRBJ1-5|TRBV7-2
TGTGCCAGCAGCTTACAGAGCAATCAGCCCCAGCATTTT
CASSLQSNQPQHF